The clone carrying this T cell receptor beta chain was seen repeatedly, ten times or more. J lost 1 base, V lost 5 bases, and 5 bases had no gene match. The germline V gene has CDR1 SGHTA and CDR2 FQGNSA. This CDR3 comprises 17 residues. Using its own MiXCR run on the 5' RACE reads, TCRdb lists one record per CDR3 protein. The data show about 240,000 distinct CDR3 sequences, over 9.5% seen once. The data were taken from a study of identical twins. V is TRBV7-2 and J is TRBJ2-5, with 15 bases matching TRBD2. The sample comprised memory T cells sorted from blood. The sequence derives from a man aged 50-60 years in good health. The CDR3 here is CASSRTSGGALQETQYF. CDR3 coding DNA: TGTGCCAGCAGCAGGACTAGCGGGGGGGCCCTCCAAGAGACCCAGTACTTC.